Presented here are 22 T cell receptor beta chains from one specimen sequenced in a study of OX40 agonist ivuxolimab in advanced cancers. The protocol was immunoSEQ multiplex PCR, while the TCRdb copy is restricted to in-frame clones and leaves out a portion. This table has under 45,000 clones, just under 85% appearing once. The sample consisted of CD4+ or CD8+ T cells sorted from blood, taken in a trial of the OX40 agonist ivuxolimab. The receptor source for this set is an adult with an advanced solid tumor such as melanoma, head and neck, liver or kidney cancer.

V gene TRBV2 combines with J gene TRBJ2-5; D is uncertain. This CDR3 has 12 residues. Trimming cost V 2 bases and J 7 bases, with 8 bases left between them. CDR1 and CDR2 from the germline V gene are SNHLY and FYNNEI. CDR3 residues: CASSEIYGTQYF. The CDR3 DNA is TGTGCCAGCAGTGAAATTTACGGGACCCAGTACTTC.

The chain is built from TRBV10-1 and TRBJ2-7; 11 nucleotides line up with TRBD1. V trimming: 5 bases; J trimming: 4 bases; junction bases outside the gene matches: 7. CDR3 length: 15 residues. Germline CDR1 reads WNHNN; CDR2 reads SYGVQD (reference sequence). The CDR3 here is CASSPGQGATYEQYF. The DNA for the CDR3 is TGCGCCAGCAGTCCCGGACAGGGGGCTACGTACGAGCAGTACTTC.

This clone was seen a single time. The chain carries TRBV30 and TRBJ2-3; D is uncertain. The CDR3 consists of 11 residues. Germline assignment: CDR1 GTSNPN and CDR2 SVGIG (reference sequence). Trimming left V 2 bases short and J 2 bases short, with 2 bases between. The CDR3 reads CAWSHTDTQYF. CDR3 bases: TGTGCCTGGAGTCACACAGATACGCAGTATTTT.

For the CDR3, the DNA is TGTGCCAGCAGCCCGCAGACACTCTCTGGGGCCAACGTCCTGACTTTC. Protein: CASSPQTLSGANVLTF. The chain links TRBV7-8 to TRBJ2-6; unclear D gene. The CDR3 contains 16 residues. V lost 5 bases to trimming and J lost 0 bases, with 11 bases between them. CDR1 is SGHVS and CDR2 is FQNEAQ in the germline V gene.

The V and J genes are TRBV7-2 and TRBJ2-7; TRBD1 agrees at 8 bases. Trimming at V came to 1 base and at J to 3 bases, leaving 5 bases not matched to a gene. The CDR3 is 15 residues long. The germline V gene encodes CDR1 SGHTA and CDR2 FQGNSA. The CDR3 loop is CASSLVSGGNYEQYF. The CDR3 coding sequence is TGTGCCAGCAGCTTAGTGTCAGGGGGCAACTACGAGCAGTACTTC. The variable domain in full, completed from reference TRBV7-2 and TRBJ2-7, reads GAGVSQSPSNKVTEKGKDVELRCDPISGHTALYWYRQSLGQGLEFLIYFQGNSAPDKSGLPSDRFSAERTGGSVSTLTIQRTQQEDSAVYLCASSLVSGGNYEQYFGPGTRLTVT.

The genes are TRBV4-1 and TRBJ1-2; unclear D gene. The CDR3 is made up of 13 amino acids. Germline V gene data show CDR1 as MGHRA and CDR2 as YSYEKL. V lost 3 bases and J 4 bases, leaving 9 bases between the germline ends. The CDR3 protein is CASSQELTYGYTF. DNA for the CDR3: TGCGCCAGCAGCCAGGAACTTACCTATGGCTACACCTTC.

The sample holds a few counts of this clone. The chain carries TRBV6-6 and TRBJ1-2; possibly TRBD1 for D (5 bases). The CDR3 contains 11 residues. The V gene lost 7 bases and the J gene lost 4 bases, with 7 bases spanning the gap. CDR1 is MNHNY, CDR2 SVGAGI, per germline (reference sequence). The CDR3 protein is CASTDSYGYTF. The CDR3 bases are TGTGCCAGCACCGACAGCTATGGCTACACCTTC.

The chain couples TRBV5-4 to TRBJ2-3; 7 nucleotides match TRBD1. The CDR3 is made up of 14 amino acids. The germline gives CDR1 SGHNT, CDR2 YYREEE (reference sequence). With V trimmed by 4 bases and J by 6 bases, 8 bases remained unmatched. CDR3 in amino acids: CASSTKGAADTQYF. The CDR3 DNA sequence: TGTGCCAGCAGCACCAAGGGGGCGGCGGATACGCAGTATTTT.

This chain uses TRBV18 with TRBJ1-6, with 10 bases fitting TRBD1. CDR3 length: 15 amino acids. V lost 5 bases to trimming and J lost 8 bases; unmatched junction nucleotides: 6. Germline CDR1 and CDR2: KGHSH and LQKENI. The CDR3 protein is CASSSGQGVYSPLHF. CDR3 nucleotide sequence: TGTGCCAGCTCATCCGGACAGGGGGTTTATTCACCCCTCCACTTT.

This clone was observed a few times. The rearrangement uses TRBV2 and TRBJ1-1; D is unclear. CDR1 SNHLY and CDR2 FYNNEI come from the germline V gene. The CDR3 runs to 13 residues. Trimming shortened V by 6 bases and J by 0 bases, and 8 bases separated the two germline ends. CDR3 residues: CASRKDMNTEAFF. The DNA for the CDR3 is TGTGCCAGCAGGAAAGACATGAACACTGAAGCTTTCTTT.

The rearrangement joins TRBV25-1 to TRBJ1-2; no reliable D call. Germline V gives CDR1 MGHDK, CDR2 SYGVNS. The V and J ends lost 1 base and 2 bases respectively, with 8 bases between them. This CDR3 is 14 amino acids long. The CDR3: CASSEFNTNYGYTF. CDR3 nucleotides: TGTGCCAGCAGTGAATTCAACACGAACTATGGCTACACCTTC.

The V and J genes are TRBV11-3 and TRBJ1-5, with 7 bases that match TRBD1. The CDR3 totals 15 residues. Looked up from germline, CDR1 is SGHNT and CDR2 is YENEEA. With V trimmed by 1 base and J by 6 bases, 6 bases remained unmatched. DNA of the CDR3: TGTGCCAGCAGCTTAGTAGGGGGCGGGGGTCAGCCCCAGCATTTT. It codes for CASSLVGGGGQPQHF.

J is TRBJ2-1 and V is TRBV4-1; TRBD1 is a possible D gene (5 bases). The CDR3 consists of 15 residues. Trimming cost V 4 bases and J 0 bases, with 10 bases left between them. Germline lookup yields CDR1 MGHRA and CDR2 YSYEKL. Here the CDR3 reads CASSLQDSSYNEQFF. CDR3 in DNA: TGCGCCAGCAGCCTACAGGATTCCTCCTACAATGAGCAGTTCTTC.

The chain has TRBV4-1 and TRBJ2-7, with D perhaps TRBD1 or TRBD2 (6 bases each). This CDR3 region has 15 residues. Germline assignment: CDR1 MGHRA and CDR2 YSYEKL. Trimming pared 6 bases from V and 2 bases from J, leaving 17 bases between. The CDR3 protein is CASSPNRGATYEQYF. CDR3 nucleotides: TGCGCCAGCAGTCCCAATAGGGGGGCGACCTACGAGCAGTACTTC.

This clone occurred once. The chain combines TRBV9 with TRBJ2-1; 7 bases line up with TRBD2. Trimming at V came to 2 bases and at J to 7 bases, leaving 9 bases not matched to a gene. This CDR3 is 15 amino acids long. Germline V gene data show CDR1 as SGDLS and CDR2 as YYNGEE. The CDR3 here is CASSVARTRQNEQFF. CDR3 nucleotides: TGTGCCAGCAGCGTTGCCCGGACTAGGCAGAATGAGCAGTTCTTC.

In this sample, this clone turned up many times. The chain uses TRBV4-1 and TRBJ1-1; unclear D gene. From germline, CDR1 is MGHRA and CDR2 YSYEKL. The CDR3 length is 15 residues. The V gene lost 1 base and the J gene lost 3 bases, with 12 bases spanning the gap. The CDR3 reads CASSQGRTWDTEAFF. CDR3 bases: TGCGCCAGCAGCCAAGGGAGGACGTGGGACACTGAAGCTTTCTTT.

This sequence joins TRBV10-1 and TRBJ2-7; possible D gene TRBD2, 6 bases. Germline-derived CDR1 and CDR2 are WNHNN and SYGVQD (reference sequence). The CDR3 length is 13 residues. V dropped 3 bases and J dropped 4 bases, with 10 bases sitting between them. The CDR3 DNA follows: TGCGCCAGCAGTGATGCGGGACGTTACGAGCAGTACTTC. This encodes CASSDAGRYEQYF.

This chain links TRBV6-1 with TRBJ2-5; 11 nucleotides line up with TRBD1. Germline V gene sequence: CDR1 MNHNS, CDR2 SASEGT. This CDR3 has 17 amino acids. The V gene end was trimmed by 3 bases and the J gene end by 5 bases; junction bases not matched to a gene: 11. Here the CDR3 reads CASSELPGTGGFETQYF. Written as DNA, the CDR3 is TGTGCCAGCAGTGAGCTTCCCGGGACAGGGGGTTTCGAGACCCAGTACTTC.

This chain links TRBV27 with TRBJ2-5; D not certain. This CDR3 contains 15 residues. Trimming left V 2 bases short and J 2 bases short, with 12 bases between. Germline V CDR1 and CDR2: MNHEY, SMNVEV (reference sequence). CDR3 in amino acids: CASSLQRSTQETQYF. CDR3 DNA sequence: TGTGCCAGCAGTTTACAGAGGAGTACGCAAGAGACCCAGTACTTC.

This chain links TRBV5-6 with TRBJ2-5; 12 positions match TRBD2. Germline CDR1 SGHDT, CDR2 YYEEEE. The CDR3 runs to 16 residues. The junction had 8 bases not matched to a gene; V was cut back by 4 bases and J by 4 bases. CDR3 in DNA: TGTGCCAGCAGCGGGGACGGACTAGCGGGAAGAGAGACCCAGTACTTC. It yields the protein CASSGDGLAGRETQYF.

The chain joins TRBV15 to TRBJ2-3, with TRBD1 as a possible D gene (5 bases). CDR1 and CDR2 from the germline V gene are LNHNV and YYDKDF (reference sequence). The CDR3 length is 14 residues. V was clipped by 1 base and J by 1 base, with 6 bases between them. The CDR3 region has the DNA TGTGCCACCAGCAGAGTACAGGGCACAGATACGCAGTATTTT. This codes for CATSRVQGTDTQYF.

This sequence joins TRBV6-5 and TRBJ2-3; D not resolved. The V end was cut by 0 bases, the J end by 0 bases, with 7 bases between. The CDR3 extends over 15 amino acids. Germline V gives CDR1 MNHEY, CDR2 SVGAGI. The CDR3 reads CASSYSGSSTDTQYF. DNA for the CDR3: TGTGCCAGCAGTTACTCCGGTAGTAGCACAGATACGCAGTATTTT.